This T cell receptor beta chain was sequenced for a study of blood T cell repertoires in COVID-19. This table comes from immunoSEQ multiplex PCR, and its TCRdb copy is limited to in-frame clones, with some not included. The table records over 150,000 clones, 60% to 80% of them present only once. Trimming removed 1 base from V and 4 bases from J, with 9 bases in between. Germline CDR1 reads LNHDA; CDR2 reads SQIVND (reference sequence). The CDR3 runs to 14 residues. The J gene is TRBJ2-3, the V gene TRBV19, with D perhaps TRBD2 (6 bases). This TCR was recovered from a woman aged 65 to 85 with acute or convalescent COVID-19. Sample: peripheral blood. The CDR3 bases are TGTGCCAGTAGTATAGGGGAGGCAGCAGATACGCAGTATTTT. It is translated as CASSIGEAADTQYF.